Listed here are 7 T cell receptor beta chains from one sample, sequenced in a study of T cell responses to AZD1222 COVID-19 vaccine. Measured with immunoSEQ multiplex PCR; TCRdb has only the in-frame clones, and not every one. The data hold roughly 190,000 clones, with approximately 93% observed a single time. Sequenced here: peripheral blood, sampled 28 days after the second AZD1222 dose. The receptors come from an adult who received the AZD1222 COVID-19 vaccine.

The chain employs TRBV7-2 and TRBJ2-3; no clear D gene. In germline, CDR1 is SGHTA, CDR2 FQGNSA. This CDR3 comprises 16 residues. The ends were cut back, 1 base at V and 1 base at J, with 12 bases in the middle. The CDR3 region is CASSLGKGFRTDTQYF. Written as DNA, the CDR3 is TGTGCCAGCAGCTTAGGGAAAGGTTTTCGCACAGATACGCAGTATTTT.

The gene calls are TRBV9 and TRBJ1-3; D uncertain. Trimming removed 0 bases from V and 0 bases from J, with 10 bases in between. This CDR3 is built from 16 residues. CDR1 is SGDLS, CDR2 YYNGEE, per germline. The CDR3 is CASSVGLPHSGNTIYF. The CDR3 DNA follows: TGTGCCAGCAGCGTAGGACTCCCCCACTCTGGAAACACCATATATTTT.

CDR3 sequence reads: CASSPGLAGIGTDTQYF. The CDR3 DNA reads as TGCGCCAGCAGCCCAGGACTAGCGGGAATCGGCACAGATACGCAGTATTTT. The rearrangement links TRBV5-1 to TRBJ2-3; TRBD2 matches 12 bases. This CDR3 contains 17 residues. The germline CDR1 and CDR2 sequences are SGHRS and YFSETQ. Trimming cost V 4 bases and J 1 base; bases outside gene matches: 7.

The rearrangement joins TRBV6-5 to TRBJ2-6, with 7 bases identical to TRBD1. CDR3 length: 15 residues. The ends lost 6 bases at V and 2 bases at J; junction bases unmatched: 4. Germline lookup yields CDR1 MNHEY and CDR2 SVGAGI. In nucleotides, the CDR3 is TGTGCCAGCAGACAAACAGGGGCTGGGGCCAACGTCCTGACTTTC. This sequence encodes CASRQTGAGANVLTF.

The chain employs TRBV5-6 and TRBJ1-3; D is perhaps TRBD1 (6 bases). Germline V gene lookup returns CDR1 SGHDT and CDR2 YYEEEE. The V end was cut by 4 bases, the J end by 4 bases, with 21 bases between. The CDR3 extends over 17 amino acids. CDR3 residues: CASSRPVGGAEGNTIYF. CDR3 sequence (DNA): TGTGCCAGCAGCCGGCCCGTGGGGGGGGCAGAAGGAAACACCATATATTTT.

V gene TRBV5-1 combines with J gene TRBJ1-6, with 8 bases aligning to TRBD1. Germline trimming cut 0 bases from V and 10 bases from J; bases unmatched to any gene: 6. The germline gives CDR1 SGHRS, CDR2 YFSETQ. The CDR3 length is 15 residues. The CDR3 loop is CASSLGDRGRSPLHF. The CDR3 DNA reads as TGCGCCAGCAGCTTGGGTGACAGGGGCAGGTCACCCCTCCACTTT.

This clone was picked up a small number of times. The chain joins TRBV11-3 to TRBJ1-4; 7 nucleotides agree with TRBD1. Trimming took 7 bases from V and 6 from J; bases not matched to a gene: 17. Germline-derived CDR1 and CDR2 are SGHNT and YENEEA. The CDR3 is 17 residues long. As DNA, the CDR3 is TGTGCCAGCACCTCAGAGTATGGAGGGACAGCGGATGAAAAACTGTTTTTT. Encoded protein: CASTSEYGGTADEKLFF.